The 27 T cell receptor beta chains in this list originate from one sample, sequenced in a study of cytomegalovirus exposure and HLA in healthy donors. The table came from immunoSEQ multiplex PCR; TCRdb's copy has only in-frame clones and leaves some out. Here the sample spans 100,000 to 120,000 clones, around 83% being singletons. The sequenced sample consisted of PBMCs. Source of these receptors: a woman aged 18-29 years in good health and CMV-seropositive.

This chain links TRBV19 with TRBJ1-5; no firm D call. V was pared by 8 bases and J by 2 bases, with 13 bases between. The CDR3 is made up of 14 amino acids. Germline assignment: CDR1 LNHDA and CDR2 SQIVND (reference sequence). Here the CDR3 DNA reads TGTGCCAGTCGCCTAAGGGAGGGCAATCAGCCCCAGCATTTT. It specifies CASRLREGNQPQHF.

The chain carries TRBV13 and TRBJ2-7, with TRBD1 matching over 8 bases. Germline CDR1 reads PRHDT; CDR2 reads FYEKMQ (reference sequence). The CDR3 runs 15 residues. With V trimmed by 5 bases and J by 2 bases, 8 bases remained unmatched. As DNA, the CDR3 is TGTGCCAGCAGCCCTGGACAGGGAGAAACCTACGAGCAGTACTTC. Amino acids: CASSPGQGETYEQYF.

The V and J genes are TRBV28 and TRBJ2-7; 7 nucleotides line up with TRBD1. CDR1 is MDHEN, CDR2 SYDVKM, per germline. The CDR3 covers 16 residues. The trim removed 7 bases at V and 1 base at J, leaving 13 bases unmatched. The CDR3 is CASIPRAGGSSYEQYF. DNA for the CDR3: TGTGCCAGCATCCCGCGAGCAGGGGGTAGTTCCTACGAGCAGTACTTC.

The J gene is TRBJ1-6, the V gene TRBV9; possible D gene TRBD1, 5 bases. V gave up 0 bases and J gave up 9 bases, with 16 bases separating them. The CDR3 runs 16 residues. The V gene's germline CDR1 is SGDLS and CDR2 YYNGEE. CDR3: CASSVDHGQGGSPLHF. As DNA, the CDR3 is TGTGCCAGCAGCGTAGATCATGGGCAGGGAGGTTCACCCCTCCACTTT.

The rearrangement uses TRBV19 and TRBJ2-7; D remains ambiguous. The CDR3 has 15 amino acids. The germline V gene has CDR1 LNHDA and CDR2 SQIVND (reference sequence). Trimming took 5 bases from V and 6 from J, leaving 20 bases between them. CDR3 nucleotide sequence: TGTGCCAGTAGTTCCGGCGGTCATGGTTGGCTCGAGCAGTACTTC. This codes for CASSSGGHGWLEQYF.

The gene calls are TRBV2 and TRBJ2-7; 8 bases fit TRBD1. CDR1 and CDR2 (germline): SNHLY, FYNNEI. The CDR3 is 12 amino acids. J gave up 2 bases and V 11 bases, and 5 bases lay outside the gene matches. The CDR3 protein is CAGQGPTYEQYF. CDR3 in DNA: TGTGCCGGACAGGGTCCCACCTACGAGCAGTACTTC.

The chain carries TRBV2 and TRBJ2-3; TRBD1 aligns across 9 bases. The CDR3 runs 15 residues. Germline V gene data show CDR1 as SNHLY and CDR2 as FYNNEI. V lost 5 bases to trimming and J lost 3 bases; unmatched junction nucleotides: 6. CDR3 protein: CASSRDRVKTDTQYF. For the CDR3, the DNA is TGTGCCAGCAGTAGGGACAGGGTGAAGACAGATACGCAGTATTTT.

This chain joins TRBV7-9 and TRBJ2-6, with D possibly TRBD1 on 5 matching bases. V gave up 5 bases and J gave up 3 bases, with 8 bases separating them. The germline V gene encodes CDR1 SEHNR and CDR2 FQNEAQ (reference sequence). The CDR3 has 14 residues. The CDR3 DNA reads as TGTGCCAGCAGCCCAGGGCTTGGGGCCAACGTCCTGACTTTC. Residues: CASSPGLGANVLTF.

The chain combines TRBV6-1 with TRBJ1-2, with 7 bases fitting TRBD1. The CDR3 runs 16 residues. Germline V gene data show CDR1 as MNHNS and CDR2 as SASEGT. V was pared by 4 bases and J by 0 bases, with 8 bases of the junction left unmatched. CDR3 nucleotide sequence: TGTGCCAGCAGTGTGCACCGGGACAGAGCTAACTATGGCTACACCTTC. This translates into CASSVHRDRANYGYTF.

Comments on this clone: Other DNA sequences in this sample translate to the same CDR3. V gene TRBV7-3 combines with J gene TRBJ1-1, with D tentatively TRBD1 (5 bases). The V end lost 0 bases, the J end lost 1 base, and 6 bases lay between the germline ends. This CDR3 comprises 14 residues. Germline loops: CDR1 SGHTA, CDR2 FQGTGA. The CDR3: CASSLTGGNTEAFF. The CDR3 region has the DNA TGTGCCAGCAGCTTAACGGGGGGGAACACTGAAGCTTTCTTT.

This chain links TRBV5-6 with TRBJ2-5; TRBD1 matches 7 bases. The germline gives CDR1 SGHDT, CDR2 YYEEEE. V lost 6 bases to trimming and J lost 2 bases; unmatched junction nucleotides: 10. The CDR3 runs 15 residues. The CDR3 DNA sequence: TGTGCCAGCAATAGTGACCAGGGGGAGCAAGAGACCCAGTACTTC. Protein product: CASNSDQGEQETQYF.

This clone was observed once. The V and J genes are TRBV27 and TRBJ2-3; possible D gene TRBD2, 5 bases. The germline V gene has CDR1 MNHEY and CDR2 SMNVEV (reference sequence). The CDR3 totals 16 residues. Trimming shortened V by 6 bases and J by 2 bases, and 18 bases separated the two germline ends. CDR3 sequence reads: CASRSPGTPHTDTQYF. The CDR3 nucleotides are TGTGCCAGCAGGAGTCCGGGAACCCCCCACACAGATACGCAGTATTTT.

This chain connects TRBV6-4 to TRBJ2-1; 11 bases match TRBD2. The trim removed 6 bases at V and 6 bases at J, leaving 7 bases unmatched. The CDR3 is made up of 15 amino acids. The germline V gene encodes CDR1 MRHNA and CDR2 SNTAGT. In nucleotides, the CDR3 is TGTGCCAGCAGCCAACTAGCGGGAGAAGCCAATGAGCAGTTCTTC. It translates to CASSQLAGEANEQFF.

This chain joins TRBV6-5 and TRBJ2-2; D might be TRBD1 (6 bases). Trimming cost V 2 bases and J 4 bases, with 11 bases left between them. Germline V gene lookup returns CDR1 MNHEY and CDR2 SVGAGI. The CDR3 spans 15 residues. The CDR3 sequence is CASSYGQGTTGELFF. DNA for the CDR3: TGTGCCAGCAGTTACGGGCAGGGGACCACCGGGGAGCTGTTTTTT.

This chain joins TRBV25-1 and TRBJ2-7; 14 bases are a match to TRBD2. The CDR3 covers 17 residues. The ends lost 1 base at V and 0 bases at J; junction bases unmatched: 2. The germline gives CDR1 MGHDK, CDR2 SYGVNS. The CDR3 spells CASSELGTSGSSYEQYF. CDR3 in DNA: TGTGCCAGCAGTGAATTGGGGACTAGCGGGAGCTCCTACGAGCAGTACTTC.

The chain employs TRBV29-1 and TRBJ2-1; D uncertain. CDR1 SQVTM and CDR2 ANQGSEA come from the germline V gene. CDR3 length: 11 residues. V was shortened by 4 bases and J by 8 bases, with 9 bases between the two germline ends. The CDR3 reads CSVARRDEQFF. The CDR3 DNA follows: TGCAGCGTTGCCAGACGGGATGAGCAGTTCTTC.

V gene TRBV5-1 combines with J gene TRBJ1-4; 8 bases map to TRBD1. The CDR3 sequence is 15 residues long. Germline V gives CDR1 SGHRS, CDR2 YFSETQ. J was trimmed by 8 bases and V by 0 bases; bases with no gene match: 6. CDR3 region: CASSLEGTGDEKLFF. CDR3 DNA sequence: TGCGCCAGCAGCTTGGAGGGGACAGGTGACGAAAAACTGTTTTTT.

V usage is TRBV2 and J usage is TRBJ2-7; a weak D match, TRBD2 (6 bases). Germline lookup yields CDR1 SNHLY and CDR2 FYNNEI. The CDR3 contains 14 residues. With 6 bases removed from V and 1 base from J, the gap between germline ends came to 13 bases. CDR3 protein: CASRPAGTSYEQYF. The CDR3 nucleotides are TGTGCCAGCAGGCCCGCCGGGACTTCCTACGAGCAGTACTTC.

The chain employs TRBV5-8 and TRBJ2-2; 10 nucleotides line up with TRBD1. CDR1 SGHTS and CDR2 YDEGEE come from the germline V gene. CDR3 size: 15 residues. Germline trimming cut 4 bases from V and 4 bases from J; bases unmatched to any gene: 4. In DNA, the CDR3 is TGTGCCAGCAGCCCGGGACAGGGGTTCACCGGGGAGCTGTTTTTT. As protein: CASSPGQGFTGELFF. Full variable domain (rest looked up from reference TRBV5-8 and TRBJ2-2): EAGVTQSPTHLIKTRGQQATLRCSPISGHTSVYWYQQALGLGLQFLLWYDEGEERNRGNFPPRFSGRQFPNYSSELNVNALELEDSALYLCASSPGQGFTGELFFGEGSRLTVL.

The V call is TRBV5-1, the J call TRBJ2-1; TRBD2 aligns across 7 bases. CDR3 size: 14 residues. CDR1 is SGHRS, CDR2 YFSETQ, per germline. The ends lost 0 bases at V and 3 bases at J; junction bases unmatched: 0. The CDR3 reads CASSLGGGYNEQFF. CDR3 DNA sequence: TGCGCCAGCAGCTTGGGCGGGGGCTACAATGAGCAGTTCTTC.

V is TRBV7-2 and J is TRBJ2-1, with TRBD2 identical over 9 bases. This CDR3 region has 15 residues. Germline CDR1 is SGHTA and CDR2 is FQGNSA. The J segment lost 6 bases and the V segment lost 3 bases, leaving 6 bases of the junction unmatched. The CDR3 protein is CASSFGTSRSNEQFF. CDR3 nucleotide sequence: TGTGCCAGCAGCTTCGGGACTAGCAGGAGCAATGAGCAGTTCTTC.

The CDR3 DNA follows: TGTGCCAGTAGGGACAGCTACAACCCGCAACGTTTAAATGAGCAGTTCTTC. Its translation: CASRDSYNPQRLNEQFF. The rearrangement links TRBV19 to TRBJ2-1; D may be TRBD1 (6 bases). There are 17 residues in the CDR3. Germline V CDR1 and CDR2: LNHDA, SQIVND (reference sequence). V lost 6 bases and J lost 7, with 25 bases in between.

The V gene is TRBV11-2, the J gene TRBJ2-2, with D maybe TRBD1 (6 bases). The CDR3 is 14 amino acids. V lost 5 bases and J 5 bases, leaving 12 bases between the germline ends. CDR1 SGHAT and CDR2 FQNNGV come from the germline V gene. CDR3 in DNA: TGTGCCAGCAGCAGAACCGGACAGACCGGGGAGCTGTTTTTT. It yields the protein CASSRTGQTGELFF.

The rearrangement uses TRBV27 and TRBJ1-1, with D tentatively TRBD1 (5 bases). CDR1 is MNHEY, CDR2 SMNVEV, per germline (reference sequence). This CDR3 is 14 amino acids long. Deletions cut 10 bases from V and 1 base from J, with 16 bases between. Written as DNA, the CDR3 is TGTGCCACCGGGGCTGGGGGGTGGAACACTGAAGCTTTCTTT. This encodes CATGAGGWNTEAFF.

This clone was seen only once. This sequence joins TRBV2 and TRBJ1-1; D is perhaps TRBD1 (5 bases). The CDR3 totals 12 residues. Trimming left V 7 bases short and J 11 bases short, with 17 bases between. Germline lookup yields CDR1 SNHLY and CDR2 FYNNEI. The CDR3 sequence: CASTLTGDLAFF. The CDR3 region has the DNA TGTGCCAGCACCTTGACGGGGGATCTCGCTTTCTTT.

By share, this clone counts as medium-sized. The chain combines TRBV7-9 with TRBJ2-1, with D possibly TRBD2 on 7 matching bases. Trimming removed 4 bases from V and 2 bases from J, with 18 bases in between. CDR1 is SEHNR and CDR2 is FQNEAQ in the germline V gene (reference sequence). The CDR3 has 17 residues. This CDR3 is CASSSGAGRGPYNEQFF. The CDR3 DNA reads TGTGCCAGCAGCTCAGGGGCGGGGCGGGGGCCCTACAATGAGCAGTTCTTC.

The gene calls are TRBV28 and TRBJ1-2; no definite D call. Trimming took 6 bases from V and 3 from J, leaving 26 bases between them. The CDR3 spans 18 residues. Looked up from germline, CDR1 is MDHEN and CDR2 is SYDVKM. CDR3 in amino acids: CASRTWSPPGGGDYGYTF. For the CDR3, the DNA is TGTGCCAGCAGGACGTGGAGCCCACCTGGTGGAGGAGACTATGGCTACACCTTC.